Listed below are T cell receptor beta chains from one sample, sequenced in a study of T-cell reconstitution after alpha-beta-depleted transplantation in children. TCRdb independently ran MiXCR on the PCR reads; one entry per CDR3 protein. The top ten clones hold about 71% of a sample with about 17,000 distinct CDR3 sequences, 12% of them seen once. This specimen was PBMCs, mostly from graft donor cells, taken 180 days after TCRalphabeta/CD19-depleted stem cell transplant. The receptors were gathered from a boy in the first two years of life who had a stem cell transplant for Wiskott-Aldrich syndrome, so the T cells may come from the graft donor. CDR3s include the opening cysteine and the closing phenylalanine or tryptophan. A D gene is named only where the DNA matches it firmly. Expanded clones get a size class; other rows say once, few or many, or leave the size out.

few | TRBJ2-1 | TRBD2 | TRBV5-1 | TGCGCCAGCAGCTTGGGCTCAGCGGGGGGCAATGAGCAGTTCTTC | CASSLGSAGGNEQFF
- | TRBJ2-1 | - | TRBV6-5 | TGTGCCAGCAGTTACCCTCGAGAAGAGCAGTTCTTC | CASSYPREEQFF
few | TRBJ1-2 | - | TRBV7-9 | TGTGCCAGCATGGGCCGGGGGCAGTCTAACTATGGCTACACCTTC | CASMGRGQSNYGYTF
many | TRBJ2-5 | - | TRBV4-2 | TGTGCCAGCAGCCAAGTTAGGGTGGAAGGAGAGACCCAGTACTTC | CASSQVRVEGETQYF
- | TRBJ1-5 | TRBD1 | TRBV6-1 | TGTGCCACCGCCGACAGGGACGGGTTTCAGCCCCAGCATTTT | CATADRDGFQPQHF
few | TRBJ2-7 | - | TRBV7-2 | TGTGCCAGCAGCGGCGGAGTAGCGGACTCCTACGAGCAGTACTTC | CASSGGVADSYEQYF
many | TRBJ1-1 | TRBD1 | TRBV29-1 | TGCAGCGTTGCAAGGGACAGAGAAGCTTTCTTT | CSVARDREAFF
many | TRBJ2-1 | TRBD2 | TRBV5-6 | TGTGCCAGCAGCTTGGGGTCTAGCGGGAGTAATCTTTACAATGAGCAGTTCTTC | CASSLGSSGSNLYNEQFF
many | TRBJ2-5 | - | TRBV20-1 | TGCAGTGCTAGAGCGGCCGGGTGGGAGACCCAGTACTTC | CSARAAGWETQYF
few | TRBJ1-2 | - | TRBV29-1 | TGCAGCGTATGGACAGACTATGGCTACACCTTC | CSVWTDYGYTF
many | TRBJ2-1 | - | TRBV10-3 | TGTGCCCCCAAGACGGGAAATGAGCAGTTCTTC | CAPKTGNEQFF
many | TRBJ2-1 | - | TRBV20-1 | TGCAGTGCTAGCCCTGACCTCTCCTACAATGAGCAGTTCTTC | CSASPDLSYNEQFF
few | TRBJ2-1 | TRBD2 | TRBV20-1 | TGCAGTGCTAGAGAACCTAGCGGATACTACAATGAGCAGTTCTTC | CSAREPSGYYNEQFF
- | TRBJ2-7 | TRBD2 | TRBV15 | TGTGCCACCAGCAGAGGGGGCGGGAGCTCCTACGAGCAGTACTTC | CATSRGGGSSYEQYF